The source of this T cell receptor beta chain is a study of cytomegalovirus exposure and HLA in healthy donors. Study results and caveats: Later genetic work tied a missense DCLRE1C variant to beta-chain V and J trimming. The study designated 150 to 200 TCR beta chains cytomegalovirus-associated.

In the case of this clone: The antigen remains unidentified.

Germline CDR1 and CDR2: SEHNR and FQNEAQ (reference sequence). The CDR3 length is 15 residues. Trimming removed 1 base at V and 8 bases at J, with 14 bases between. PCR was performed using 60 Vbeta and 13 Jbeta primers. Data came from immunoSEQ multiplex PCR; TCRdb stores just in-frame clones and leaves some out. The table shows 250,000 to 350,000 clones, with about nine tenths occurring only once. Sequences were obtained from PBMCs. The TCR comes from a man aged 40-55 years in good health and CMV-seropositive. The chain uses TRBV7-9 and TRBJ1-4; perhaps TRBD1 as D (5 bases). In DNA, the CDR3 is TGTGCCAGCAGCTTAGGAACCCGGGGGGAAGAAAAACTGTTTTTT. Translating it yields CASSLGTRGEEKLFF.